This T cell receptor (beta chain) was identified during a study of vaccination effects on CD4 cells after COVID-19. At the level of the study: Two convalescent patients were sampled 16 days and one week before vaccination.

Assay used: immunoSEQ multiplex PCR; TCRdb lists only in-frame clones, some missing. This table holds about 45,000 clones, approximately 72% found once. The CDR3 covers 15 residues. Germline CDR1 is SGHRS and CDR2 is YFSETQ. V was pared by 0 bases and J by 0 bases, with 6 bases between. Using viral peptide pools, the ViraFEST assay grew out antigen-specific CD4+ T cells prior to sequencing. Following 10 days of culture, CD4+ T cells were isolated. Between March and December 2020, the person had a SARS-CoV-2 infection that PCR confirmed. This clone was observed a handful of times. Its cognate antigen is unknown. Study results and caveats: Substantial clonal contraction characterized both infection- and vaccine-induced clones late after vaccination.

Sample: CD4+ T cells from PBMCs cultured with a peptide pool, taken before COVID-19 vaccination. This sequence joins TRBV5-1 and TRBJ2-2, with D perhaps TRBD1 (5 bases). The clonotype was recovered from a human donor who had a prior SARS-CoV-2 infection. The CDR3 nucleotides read TGCGCCAGCAGCTTGGAGGGGACGAACACCGGGGAGCTGTTTTTT. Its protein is CASSLEGTNTGELFF.